Here is one T cell receptor (beta chain) with its context. The sample holds many counts of this clonotype. The antigen it recognizes is unknown. The record has no base qualities; no much larger clone is one base away. This specimen belongs to a study of human T cells and chemical hapten exposure (dated by TCRdb to the early 2020s). For the study in its entirety: Libraries were pooled for sequencing, and variation in per-sample TCR yields was attributed mainly to small differences in library volumes within the pool. Peripheral blood TCR repertoire changes were tracked in vivo in alopecia patients during primary and secondary sensitization to the hapten diphenylcyclopropenone (DPC). Both TCR alpha and TCR beta chains were sequenced from each blood RNA sample.

The library relied on RACE. TCRdb records NextSeq 500 as the sequencer. During library preparation, unique molecular identifiers were attached to individual cDNA molecules so that TCRs could be counted quantitatively and reproducibly. Under the source paper's analysis protocol: A median of about 100,000 TCRs per sample was observed, with a range of roughly 20,000 to 750,000. V, J and CDR3 annotation of the TCR reads was carried out using the Decombinator software suite. Every sample was subsampled to the same number of TCRs (28,000) for the PS versus PT1 abundance plots. TCRs were defined as expanded if absent before sensitization and observed at least eight times at the 2-week time point. TCRdb took the public reads, trimmed them with fastp at Q25, ran MiXCR for clone calling and kept in-frame beta chains. All rows with the same CDR3 protein become a single entry with the most common DNA and genes. What appears here as the V and J calls and clone size reflects TCRdb's work, not the paper's. For this sample there are 100,000 to 150,000 distinct CDR3 sequences; about 9.4% appear just once. 1.5% to 2% of the sample rests with the top ten.

Clipping removes 5 bases from V and 5 bases from J, with 10 as the unmatched junction base count. Looking up the germline V gene (reference sequence) yields CDR1 DFQATT and CDR2 SNEGSKA. The CDR3 sequence holds 15 residues, the cysteine and phenylalanine included. Only CDR3 DNA remains: 45 bases, in frame from the first base. The investigation overall reported the following: DPC sensitization did not change how many TCRs were above 1 in 1000 frequency, and no evidence was found of alterations in global repertoire structure. Repeated subsampling changed both the strength of the expansion versus patch-test correlation and the threshold at which the correlation became significant.

The time point label, read with the paper, signifies: healthy volunteer bleed at 2 weeks. Total RNA was extracted from unfractionated whole blood collected in Tempus Blood RNA tubes. Five healthy volunteers served as TCR sequencing controls and were bled at day 0, 2 weeks and 6 weeks. This receptor was identified in a male donor in good health. Some clones in this sample may be carry-over from other donors' samples. The chain is made from TRBV20-1 and TRBJ2-5; TRBD2 matches 11 bases in the middle. Sequencing was performed on whole blood. The nucleotide sequence reads as follows: TGCAGTGCTTTCCGACTAGCGGGACGTCAGGAGACCCAGTACTTC. Translated, this gives CSAFRLAGRQETQYF.